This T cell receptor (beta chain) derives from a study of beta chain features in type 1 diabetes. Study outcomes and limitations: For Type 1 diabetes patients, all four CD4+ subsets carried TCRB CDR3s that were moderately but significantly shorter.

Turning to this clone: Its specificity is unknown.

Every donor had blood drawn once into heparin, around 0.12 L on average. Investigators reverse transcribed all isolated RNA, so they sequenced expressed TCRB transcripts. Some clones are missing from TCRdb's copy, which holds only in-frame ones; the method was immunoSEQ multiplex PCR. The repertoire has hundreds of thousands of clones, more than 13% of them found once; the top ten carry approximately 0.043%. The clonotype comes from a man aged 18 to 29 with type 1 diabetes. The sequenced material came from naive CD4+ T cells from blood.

DNA of the CDR3: TGTGCCAGCAGTGAACCAAGGCGGGGGGGCAATGAGCAGTTCTTC. It is translated as CASSEPRRGGNEQFF. J is TRBJ2-1 and V is TRBV25-1; 9 positions agree with TRBD2. CDR1 and CDR2 (germline): MGHDK, SYGVNS. V shed 2 bases and J 6 bases; nucleotides not matched to a gene: 5. The CDR3 loop spans 15 amino acids.